These T cell receptor beta chains were read from a single sample in a study of blood T cell repertoires in COVID-19. Measured with immunoSEQ multiplex PCR; TCRdb has only the in-frame clones, and not every one. The sample consists of roughly 250,000 clones, 90% to 95% of them appearing once. The source material was PBMCs or T cells enriched from blood (not recorded which). These TCRs come from a human donor in a cohort exposed to, infected with or recovered from COVID-19 (not recorded which). The donor label of this sample is uncertain. Each CDR3 is given with its conserved first and last residue. A D gene is named only where the DNA matches it firmly. Size is omitted from some rows. Given values are once, few, many or a class for expanded clones.

>.|.|TRBV10-3|TRBJ2-3
TGTGCCATCAGTGTGACCACCCGGGGGAACACAGATACGCAGTATTTT
CAISVTTRGNTDTQYF
>TRBD1|.|TRBV19|TRBJ2-7
TGTGCCAGTAGTACCAAGCCCGGGACAGGGGGGAGAGAGCAGTACTTC
CASSTKPGTGGREQYF
>.|.|TRBV29-1|TRBJ1-1
TGCAGCGTTGCAGGGGAGGGCACTGAAGCTTTCTTT
CSVAGEGTEAFF
>.|.|TRBV18|TRBJ1-2
TGTGCCAGCTCACCAAAGCAGGGTTCTAACTATGGCTACACCTTC
CASSPKQGSNYGYTF
>.|.|TRBV21-1|TRBJ1-1
.
CASSQLVGTGNEAFF
>.|.|TRBV3-1/TRBV3-2|TRBJ1-1
TGTGCCAGCAGCCAAGCATGGTCTGACTCTGAAGCTTTCTTT
CASSQAWSDSEAFF
>TRBD2|.|TRBV5-1|TRBJ2-1
TGCGCCAGCAGCCGACTAGCGAGGATCTACAATGAGCAGTTCTTC
CASSRLARIYNEQFF
>.|.|TRBV7-3|TRBJ2-3
TGTGCCAGCAGCTTCCTTAGCACAGATACGCAGTATTTT
CASSFLSTDTQYF
>.|.|TRBV9|TRBJ1-1
TGTGCCAGCAGCGGAGGGTTGAACACTGAAGCTTTCTTT
CASSGGLNTEAFF
>.|.|TRBV12-5|TRBJ1-5
TGTGCTAGTGGTTTAACGACGGAGTATAGCAATCAGCCCCAGCATTTT
CASGLTTEYSNQPQHF
>TRBD1|.|TRBV19|TRBJ1-2
TGTGCCAGTACCTCTCGGGGACAGGGGGAAAGGGACTATGGCTACACCTTC
CASTSRGQGERDYGYTF
>.|.|TRBV10-2|TRBJ2-7
TGCGCCAGCGAGAATGAGCAGTACTTC
CASENEQYF
>.|.|TRBV13|TRBJ2-1
TGTGCCAGCAGCTTAGGACAGAGCTCCTACAATGAGCAGTTCTTC
CASSLGQSSYNEQFF
>.|.|TRBV19|TRBJ1-5
TGTGCCACCCGACTGTTTAGCAATCAGCCCCAGCATTTT
CATRLFSNQPQHF
>TRBD1|.|TRBV4-1|TRBJ2-1
TGCGCCAGCAGCCGGACAGGGTCTTACAATGAGCAGTTCTTC
CASSRTGSYNEQFF
>.|few|TRBV5-1|TRBJ2-3
TGCGCCAGCAGCTCGGGCACAGATACGCAGTATTTT
CASSSGTDTQYF
>TRBD1|.|TRBV7-2|TRBJ1-1
TGTGCCAGCAGCAATCCCCCCGGGACAGGGGAGGACACTGAAGCTTTCTTT
CASSNPPGTGEDTEAFF
>.|.|TRBV23-1|TRBJ1-1
TGCGCCAGCGGCCCGGCAGGCCCCCCTGAAGCTTTCTTT
CASGPAGPPEAFF
>TRBD1|.|TRBV19|TRBJ1-1
TGTGCCAGTAGTACGGGACAGGGGACGAACACTGAAGCTTTCTTT
CASSTGQGTNTEAFF
>.|.|TRBV18|TRBJ2-5
TGTGCCAGCTCCCGAGAAGAGACCCAGTACTTC
CASSREETQYF
>TRBD2|.|TRBV6-2/TRBV6-3|TRBJ2-7
TGTGCCAGCAGTTTTAACCCCCTTGCGGCGGGGGGCTACGAGCAGTACTTC
CASSFNPLAAGGYEQYF
>.|.|TRBV5-1|TRBJ1-4
TGCGCCAGCAGCTTGCAGGCGGGGGCTAATGAAAAACTGTTTTTT
CASSLQAGANEKLFF
>.|.|TRBV10-1|TRBJ1-1
TGCGCCAGCAGTGGCCGACCGGGGAGCCCTGAAGCTTTCTTT
CASSGRPGSPEAFF
>.|.|TRBV2|TRBJ1-1
TGTGCCAGCCGCGGGGGCCTGGTGAGGGTGAACACTGAAGCTTTCTTT
CASRGGLVRVNTEAFF
>.|.|TRBV18|TRBJ2-7
TGTGCCAGCTCACCAATTATAGGGGACGAGCAGTACTTC
CASSPIIGDEQYF
>.|.|TRBV7-3|TRBJ1-2
TGTGCCAGCAGCTTAACGGGGCGGATTGGCTACACCTTC
CASSLTGRIGYTF
>TRBD1|.|TRBV5-1|TRBJ1-2
TGCGCCAGCAGTTTAAAAATTATGGCAGGGGGTGATGGCTACACCTTC
CASSLKIMAGGDGYTF
>.|.|TRBV6-4|TRBJ2-5
TGTGCCAGCAGTATGGACTCGGGAGAGACCCAGTACTTC
CASSMDSGETQYF
>.|.|TRBV29-1|TRBJ2-1
TGCAGCGTGGGGGGGGTGACAGGTGGAGTTTACAATGAGCAGTTCTTC
CSVGGVTGGVYNEQFF
>.|.|TRBV18|TRBJ2-4
TGTGCCAGCTCACCGCAGGGGAACATTCAGTACTTC
CASSPQGNIQYF
>.|.|TRBV19|TRBJ2-6
TGTGCCAGCAGCTCTGGGGCCAACGTCCTGACTTTC
CASSSGANVLTF
>.|.|TRBV4-1|TRBJ1-1
TGCGCCAGCAGCCTCGGGTGGGGAGGGCTTGGAGCTTTCTTT
CASSLGWGGLGAFF
>TRBD1|.|TRBV6-2/TRBV6-3|TRBJ1-6
TGTGCCAGCAGTTACCGACAGGGGGCATCTCTTTCACCCCTCCACTTT
CASSYRQGASLSPLHF
>.|.|TRBV7-3|TRBJ2-5
TGTGCCAGCAGCTCGACAGGACAGAGCGAGACCCAGTACTTC
CASSSTGQSETQYF
>TRBD1|.|TRBV5-1|TRBJ1-2
TGCGCCAGCAGGCCGGACCAGGGGGCAGACGGCTACACCTTC
CASRPDQGADGYTF
>.|.|TRBV3-1/TRBV3-2|TRBJ2-1
TGTGCCAGCAGCCAAGTAGTCGGGTCGTACAATGAGCAGTTCTTC
CASSQVVGSYNEQFF
>.|.|TRBV19|TRBJ2-1
TGTGCCAGTAGTCCGGTCATAGGGGGTGGAGGCAATGAGCAGTTCTTC
CASSPVIGGGGNEQFF
>.|.|TRBV5-1|TRBJ1-3
TGCGCCAGCAGCTTGGAGACAGGCAGAAACACCATATATTTT
CASSLETGRNTIYF
>.|once|TRBV7-2|TRBJ2-7
TGTGCCAGCAGCTTAGCGAGGGGGGGTCCCTACGAGCAGTACTTC
CASSLARGGPYEQYF
>.|.|TRBV2|TRBJ1-2
TGTGCCAGCAGTGAACAGGGGTGGCGGGGCTACACCTTC
CASSEQGWRGYTF
>.|.|TRBV18|TRBJ2-5
TGTGCCAGCGGCCGGGGGGCCCAAGAGACCCAGTACTTC
CASGRGAQETQYF